This T cell receptor (beta chain) emerged from a study of Graves' ophthalmopathy and Graves' hyperthyroidism. Study results and limitations: Detection in blood was also observed for most expanded thyroid clonotypes above 0.001 frequency. It was with around 67% sensitivity and about 72% specificity that the model predicted ophthalmopathy progression.

RNA transcripts were the template, and TCR beta CDR3 regions were amplified from them. HTBI-primed first-round RT-PCR preceded second-round multiplex PCR. A single record per CDR3 protein comes from TCRdb applying MiXCR to the multiplex PCR reads. The table has 200,000 to 300,000 distinct CDR3 sequences, around 42% seen once. Concerning this clonotype: Its antigen is currently unknown.

The CDR3 runs to 14 residues. Per the germline V gene, CDR1 is SEHNR and CDR2 is FQNEAQ (reference sequence). V gave up 1 base and J gave up 2 bases, with 7 bases separating them. What was sequenced was peripheral blood. The chain combines TRBV7-9 with TRBJ2-3, with D possibly matching TRBD1 (6 bases). This sequence originates from an adult man with Graves' ophthalmopathy. DNA for the CDR3: TGTGCCAGCAGCTTAGGGACAGACACAGATACGCAGTATTTT. Its protein is CASSLGTDTDTQYF.